This TCR beta chain came from a study of T cell responses to AZD1222 COVID-19 vaccine. This table comes from immunoSEQ multiplex PCR, and its TCRdb copy is limited to in-frame clones, with some not included. The sample comprises 75,000 to 95,000 clones, approximately 89% of which are singletons, and about 5.4% rests with the top ten. Germline-derived CDR1 and CDR2 are SQVTM and ANQGSEA. Trimming pared 4 bases from V and 1 base from J, leaving 16 bases between. There are 15 residues in the CDR3. The source is an adult who received the AZD1222 COVID-19 vaccine. The chain employs TRBV29-1 and TRBJ1-2; unclear D gene. The sample here was peripheral blood, taken 28 days after the second AZD1222 dose. DNA of the CDR3: TGCAGCGTTGGCGCGGGGTGGAACTATAACTATGGCTACACCTTC. Residues: CSVGAGWNYNYGYTF. The full variable domain, completed using reference TRBV29-1 and TRBJ1-2, is SAVISQKPSRDICQRGTSLTIQCQVDSQVTMMFWYRQQPGQSLTLIATANQGSEATYESGFVIDKFPISRPNLTFSTLTVSNMSPEDSSIYLCSVGAGWNYNYGYTFGSGTRLTVV.